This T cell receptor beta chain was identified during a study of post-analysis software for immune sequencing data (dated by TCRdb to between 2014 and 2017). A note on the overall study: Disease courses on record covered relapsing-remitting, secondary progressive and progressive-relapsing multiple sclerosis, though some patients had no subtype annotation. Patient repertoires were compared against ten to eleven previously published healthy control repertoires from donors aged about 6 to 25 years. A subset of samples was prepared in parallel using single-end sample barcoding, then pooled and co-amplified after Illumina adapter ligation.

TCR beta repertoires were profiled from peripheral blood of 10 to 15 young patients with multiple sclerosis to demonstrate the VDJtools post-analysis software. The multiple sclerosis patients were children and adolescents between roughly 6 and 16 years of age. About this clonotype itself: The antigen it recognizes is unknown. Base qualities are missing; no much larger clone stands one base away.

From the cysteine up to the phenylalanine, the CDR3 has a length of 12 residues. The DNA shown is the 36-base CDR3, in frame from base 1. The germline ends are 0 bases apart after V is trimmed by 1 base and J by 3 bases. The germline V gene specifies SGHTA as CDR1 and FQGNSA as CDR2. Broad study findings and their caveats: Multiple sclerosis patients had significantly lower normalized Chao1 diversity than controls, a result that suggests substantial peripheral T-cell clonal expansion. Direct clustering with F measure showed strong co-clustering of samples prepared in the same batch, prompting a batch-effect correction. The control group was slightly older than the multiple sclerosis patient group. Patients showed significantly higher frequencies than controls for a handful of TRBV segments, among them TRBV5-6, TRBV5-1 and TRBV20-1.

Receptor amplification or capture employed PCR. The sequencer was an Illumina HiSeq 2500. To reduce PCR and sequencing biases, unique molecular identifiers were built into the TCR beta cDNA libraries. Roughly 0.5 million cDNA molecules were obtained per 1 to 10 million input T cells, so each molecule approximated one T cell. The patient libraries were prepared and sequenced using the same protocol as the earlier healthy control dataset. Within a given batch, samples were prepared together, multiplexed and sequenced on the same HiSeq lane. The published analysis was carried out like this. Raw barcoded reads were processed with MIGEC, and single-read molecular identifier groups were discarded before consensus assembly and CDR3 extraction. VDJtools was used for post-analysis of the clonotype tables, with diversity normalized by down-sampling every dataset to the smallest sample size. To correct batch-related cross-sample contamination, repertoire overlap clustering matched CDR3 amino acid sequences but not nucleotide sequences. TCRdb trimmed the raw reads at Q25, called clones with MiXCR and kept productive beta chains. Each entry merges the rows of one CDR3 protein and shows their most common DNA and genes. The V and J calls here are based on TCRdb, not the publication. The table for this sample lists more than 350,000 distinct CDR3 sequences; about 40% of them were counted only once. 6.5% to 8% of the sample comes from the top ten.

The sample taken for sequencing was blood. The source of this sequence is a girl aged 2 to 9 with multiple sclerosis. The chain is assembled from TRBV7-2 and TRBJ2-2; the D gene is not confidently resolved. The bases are TGTGCCAGCAGCTTAGACACCGGGGAGCTGTTTTTT. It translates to CASSLDTGELFF.